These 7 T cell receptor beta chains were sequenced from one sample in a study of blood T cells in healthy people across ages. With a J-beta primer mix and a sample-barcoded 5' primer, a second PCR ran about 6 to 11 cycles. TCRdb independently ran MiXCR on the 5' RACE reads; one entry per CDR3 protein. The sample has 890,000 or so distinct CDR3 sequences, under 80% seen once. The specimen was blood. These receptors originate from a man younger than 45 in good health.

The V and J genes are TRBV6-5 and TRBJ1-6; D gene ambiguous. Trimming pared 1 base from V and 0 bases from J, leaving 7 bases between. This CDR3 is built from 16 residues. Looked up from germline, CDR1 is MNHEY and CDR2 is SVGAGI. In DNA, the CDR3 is TGTGCCAGCAGTTACTTTAAGGGCTCCTATAATTCACCCCTCCACTTT. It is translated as CASSYFKGSYNSPLHF.

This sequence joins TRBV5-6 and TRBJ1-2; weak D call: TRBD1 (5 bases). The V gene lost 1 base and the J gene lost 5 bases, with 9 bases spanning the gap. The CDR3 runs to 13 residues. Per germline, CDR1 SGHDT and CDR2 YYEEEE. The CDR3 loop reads CASSLNRKYGYTF. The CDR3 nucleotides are TGTGCCAGCAGCTTGAACAGGAAGTATGGCTACACCTTC.

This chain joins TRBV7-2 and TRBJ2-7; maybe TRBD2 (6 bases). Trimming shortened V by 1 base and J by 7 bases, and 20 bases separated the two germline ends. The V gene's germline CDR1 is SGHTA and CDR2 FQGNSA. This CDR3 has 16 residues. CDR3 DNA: TGTGCCAGCAGCTTAGAAGCGGGTGCCGGTATAAATGAGCAGTACTTC. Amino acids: CASSLEAGAGINEQYF.

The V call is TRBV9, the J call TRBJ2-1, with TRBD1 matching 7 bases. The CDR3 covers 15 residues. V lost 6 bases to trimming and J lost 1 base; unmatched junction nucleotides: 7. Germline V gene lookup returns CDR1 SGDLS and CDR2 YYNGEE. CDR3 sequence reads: CASTGTAISYNEQFF. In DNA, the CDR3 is TGTGCCAGCACCGGGACAGCGATTTCCTACAATGAGCAGTTCTTC.

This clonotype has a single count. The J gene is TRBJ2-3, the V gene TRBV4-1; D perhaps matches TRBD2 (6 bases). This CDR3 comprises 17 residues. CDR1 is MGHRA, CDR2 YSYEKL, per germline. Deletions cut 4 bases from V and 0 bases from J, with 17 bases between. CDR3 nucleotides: TGCGCCAGCAGCCCCCCGCGGGCGGGGACTAGCACAGATACGCAGTATTTT. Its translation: CASSPPRAGTSTDTQYF.

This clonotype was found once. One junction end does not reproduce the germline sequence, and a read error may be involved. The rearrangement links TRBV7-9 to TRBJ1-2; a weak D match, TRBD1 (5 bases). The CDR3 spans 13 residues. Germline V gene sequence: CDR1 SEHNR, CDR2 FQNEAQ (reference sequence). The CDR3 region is CASSLTDRYGHTF. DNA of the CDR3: TGTGCCAGCAGCTTGACAGACAGATATGGCCACACCTTC.

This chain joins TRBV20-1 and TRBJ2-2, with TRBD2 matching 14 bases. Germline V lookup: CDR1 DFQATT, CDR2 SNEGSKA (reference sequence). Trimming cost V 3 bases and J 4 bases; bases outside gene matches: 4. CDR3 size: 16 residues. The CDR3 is CSASFGLAGGTGELFF. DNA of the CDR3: TGCAGTGCTAGCTTCGGACTAGCGGGGGGCACCGGGGAGCTGTTTTTT.